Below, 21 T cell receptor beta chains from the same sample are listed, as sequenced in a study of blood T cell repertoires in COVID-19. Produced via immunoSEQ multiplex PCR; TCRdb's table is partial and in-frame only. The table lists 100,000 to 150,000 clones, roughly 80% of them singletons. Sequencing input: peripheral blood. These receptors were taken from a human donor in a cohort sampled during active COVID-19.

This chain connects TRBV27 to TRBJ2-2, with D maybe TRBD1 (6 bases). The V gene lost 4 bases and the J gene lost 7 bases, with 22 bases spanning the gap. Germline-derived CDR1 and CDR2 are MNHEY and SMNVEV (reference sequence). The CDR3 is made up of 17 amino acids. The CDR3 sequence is CASSSYLRGGPYGELFF. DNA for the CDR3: TGTGCCAGCAGTTCCTACCTGAGAGGGGGACCCTACGGGGAGCTGTTTTTT.

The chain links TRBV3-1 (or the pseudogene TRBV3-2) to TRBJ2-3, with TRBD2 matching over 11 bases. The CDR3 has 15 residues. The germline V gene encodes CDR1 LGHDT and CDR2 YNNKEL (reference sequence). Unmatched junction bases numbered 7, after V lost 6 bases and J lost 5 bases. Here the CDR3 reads CASRPLAGGRDTQYF. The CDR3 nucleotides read TGTGCCAGCAGGCCGTTAGCGGGGGGGCGAGATACGCAGTATTTT.

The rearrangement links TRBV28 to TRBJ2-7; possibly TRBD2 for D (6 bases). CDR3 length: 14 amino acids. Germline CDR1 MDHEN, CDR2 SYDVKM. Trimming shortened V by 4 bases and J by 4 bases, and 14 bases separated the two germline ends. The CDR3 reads CASSYSGTYYEQYF. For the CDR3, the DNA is TGTGCCAGCAGTTACTCCGGGACTTATTACGAGCAGTACTTC.

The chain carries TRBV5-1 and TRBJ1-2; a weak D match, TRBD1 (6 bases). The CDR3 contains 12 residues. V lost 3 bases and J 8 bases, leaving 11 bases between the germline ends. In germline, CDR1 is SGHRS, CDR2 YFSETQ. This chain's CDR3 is CASSWEGDGYTF. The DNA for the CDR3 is TGCGCCAGCAGCTGGGAGGGGGACGGCTACACCTTC.

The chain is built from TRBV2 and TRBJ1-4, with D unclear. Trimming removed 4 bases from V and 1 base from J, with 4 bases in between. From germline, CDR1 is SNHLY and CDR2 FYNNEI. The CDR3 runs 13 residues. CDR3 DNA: TGTGCCAGCAGTGGTATAACTAATGAAAAACTGTTTTTT. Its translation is CASSGITNEKLFF.

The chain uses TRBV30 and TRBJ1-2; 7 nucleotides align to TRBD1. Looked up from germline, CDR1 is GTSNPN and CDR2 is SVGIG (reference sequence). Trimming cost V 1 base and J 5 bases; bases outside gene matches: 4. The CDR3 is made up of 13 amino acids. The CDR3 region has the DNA TGTGCCTGGAGTGCCGGACAGGAATATGGCTACACCTTC. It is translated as CAWSAGQEYGYTF.

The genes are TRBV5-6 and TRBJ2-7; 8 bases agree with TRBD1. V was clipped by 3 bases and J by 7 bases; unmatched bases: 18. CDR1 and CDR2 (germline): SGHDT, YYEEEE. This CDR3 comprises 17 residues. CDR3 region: CASSSVPQGATLREQYF. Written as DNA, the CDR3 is TGTGCCAGCAGCTCGGTCCCCCAGGGGGCGACCTTGAGAGAGCAGTACTTC.

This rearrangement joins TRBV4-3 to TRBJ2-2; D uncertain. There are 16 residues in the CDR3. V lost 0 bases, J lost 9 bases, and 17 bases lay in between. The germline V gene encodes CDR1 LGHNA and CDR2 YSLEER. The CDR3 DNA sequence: TGCGCCAGCAGCCAAGATCCTGCTATAGCCCGAAGGGAGCTGTTTTTT. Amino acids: CASSQDPAIARRELFF.

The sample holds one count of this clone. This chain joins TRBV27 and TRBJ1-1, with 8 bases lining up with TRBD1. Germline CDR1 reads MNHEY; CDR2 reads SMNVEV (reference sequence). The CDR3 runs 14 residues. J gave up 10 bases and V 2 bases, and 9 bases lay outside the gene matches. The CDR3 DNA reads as TGTGCCAGCAGTTTAGGTCAGGGGGCCCCTGGAGCTTTCTTT. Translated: CASSLGQGAPGAFF.

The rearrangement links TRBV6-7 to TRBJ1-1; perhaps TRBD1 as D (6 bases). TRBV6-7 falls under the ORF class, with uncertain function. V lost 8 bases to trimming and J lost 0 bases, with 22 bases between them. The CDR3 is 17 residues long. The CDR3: CASCPGRTESMNTEAFF. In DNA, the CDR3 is TGTGCCAGCTGCCCCGGGAGGACAGAAAGCATGAACACTGAAGCTTTCTTT.

Written as DNA, the CDR3 is TGTGCCAGCAGATACAGGGGGAGGACAGATACGCAGTATTTT. Residues: CASRYRGRTDTQYF. The V call is TRBV3-1 (or the pseudogene TRBV3-2), the J call TRBJ2-3, with 8 bases fitting TRBD1. Per germline, CDR1 LGHDT and CDR2 YNNKEL (reference sequence). The CDR3 is 14 amino acids. The ends lost 6 bases at V and 3 bases at J; junction bases unmatched: 5.

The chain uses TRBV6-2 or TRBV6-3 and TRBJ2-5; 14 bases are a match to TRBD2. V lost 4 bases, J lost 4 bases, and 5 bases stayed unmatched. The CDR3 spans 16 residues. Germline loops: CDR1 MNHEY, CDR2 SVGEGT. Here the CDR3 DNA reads TGTGCCAGCAGTTCCTGGACTAGCGGGGGGCGAGAGACCCAGTACTTC. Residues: CASSSWTSGGRETQYF.

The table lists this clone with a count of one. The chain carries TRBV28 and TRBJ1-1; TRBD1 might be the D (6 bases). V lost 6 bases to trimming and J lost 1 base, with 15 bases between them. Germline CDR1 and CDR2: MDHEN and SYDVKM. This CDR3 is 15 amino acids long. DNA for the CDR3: TGTGCCAGCAGGCTCCCCGCACAGGGGAACACTGAAGCTTTCTTT. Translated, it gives CASRLPAQGNTEAFF.

The CDR3: CASSSRAAAPLTEAFF. The DNA of the CDR3 is TGTGCCAGTAGTAGTCGAGCGGCGGCACCGCTAACTGAAGCTTTCTTT. J is TRBJ1-1 and V is TRBV19, with D unclear. Germline V lookup: CDR1 LNHDA, CDR2 SQIVND (reference sequence). Trimming took 4 bases from V and 5 from J, leaving 20 bases between them. The CDR3 extends over 16 amino acids.

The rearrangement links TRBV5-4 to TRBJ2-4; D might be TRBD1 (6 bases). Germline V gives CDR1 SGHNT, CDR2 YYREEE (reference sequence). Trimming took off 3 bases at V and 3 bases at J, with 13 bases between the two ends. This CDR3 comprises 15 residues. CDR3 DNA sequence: TGTGCCAGCAGCTCCTTGGACAGCTACAAAAACATTCAGTACTTC. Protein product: CASSSLDSYKNIQYF.

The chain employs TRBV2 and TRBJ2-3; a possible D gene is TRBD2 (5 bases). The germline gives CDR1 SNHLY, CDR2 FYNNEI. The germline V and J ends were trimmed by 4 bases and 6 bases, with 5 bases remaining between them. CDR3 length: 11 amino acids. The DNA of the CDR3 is TGTGCCAGCAGTGCGGGGGATACGCAGTATTTT. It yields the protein CASSAGDTQYF.

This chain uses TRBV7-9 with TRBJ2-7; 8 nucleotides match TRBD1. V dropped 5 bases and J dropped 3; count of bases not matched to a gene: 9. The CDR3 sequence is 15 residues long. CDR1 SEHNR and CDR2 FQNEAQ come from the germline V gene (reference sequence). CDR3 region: CASSGADRGLYEQYF. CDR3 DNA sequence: TGTGCCAGCAGCGGAGCCGACAGGGGTCTCTACGAGCAGTACTTC.

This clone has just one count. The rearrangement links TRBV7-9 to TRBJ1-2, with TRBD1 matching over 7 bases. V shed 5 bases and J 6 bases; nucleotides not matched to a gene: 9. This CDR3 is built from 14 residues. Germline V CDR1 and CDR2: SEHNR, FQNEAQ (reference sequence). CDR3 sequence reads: CASSTQTGFNGYTF. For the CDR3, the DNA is TGTGCCAGCAGCACCCAGACAGGGTTCAATGGCTACACCTTC.

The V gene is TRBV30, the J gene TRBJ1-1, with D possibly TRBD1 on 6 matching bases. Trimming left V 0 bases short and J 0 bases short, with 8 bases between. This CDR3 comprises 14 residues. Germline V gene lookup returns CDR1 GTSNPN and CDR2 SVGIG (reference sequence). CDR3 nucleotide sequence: TGTGCCTGGAGTGTGGACAGCATGAACACTGAAGCTTTCTTT. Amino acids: CAWSVDSMNTEAFF. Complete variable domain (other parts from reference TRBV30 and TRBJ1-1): SQTIHQWPATLVQPVGSPLSLECTVEGTSNPNLYWYRQAAGRGLQLLFYSVGIGQISSEVPQNLSASRPQDRQFILSSKKLLLSDSGFYLCAWSVDSMNTEAFFGQGTRLTVV.

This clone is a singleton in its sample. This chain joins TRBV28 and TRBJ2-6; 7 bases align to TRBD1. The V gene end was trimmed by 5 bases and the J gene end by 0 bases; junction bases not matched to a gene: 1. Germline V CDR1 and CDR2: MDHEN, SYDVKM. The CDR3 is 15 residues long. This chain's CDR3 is CASSAGGSGANVLTF. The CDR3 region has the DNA TGTGCCAGCAGTGCAGGGGGCTCTGGGGCCAACGTCCTGACTTTC.

CDR3 protein: CASNPMTGSSSNQPQHF. The CDR3 DNA sequence: TGTGCCAGTAACCCGATGACAGGGTCGAGTAGCAATCAGCCCCAGCATTTT. The chain links TRBV19 to TRBJ1-5; 7 bases match TRBD1. V was pared by 7 bases and J by 0 bases, with 12 bases of the junction left unmatched. The CDR3 totals 17 residues. Germline CDR1 and CDR2: LNHDA and SQIVND (reference sequence).